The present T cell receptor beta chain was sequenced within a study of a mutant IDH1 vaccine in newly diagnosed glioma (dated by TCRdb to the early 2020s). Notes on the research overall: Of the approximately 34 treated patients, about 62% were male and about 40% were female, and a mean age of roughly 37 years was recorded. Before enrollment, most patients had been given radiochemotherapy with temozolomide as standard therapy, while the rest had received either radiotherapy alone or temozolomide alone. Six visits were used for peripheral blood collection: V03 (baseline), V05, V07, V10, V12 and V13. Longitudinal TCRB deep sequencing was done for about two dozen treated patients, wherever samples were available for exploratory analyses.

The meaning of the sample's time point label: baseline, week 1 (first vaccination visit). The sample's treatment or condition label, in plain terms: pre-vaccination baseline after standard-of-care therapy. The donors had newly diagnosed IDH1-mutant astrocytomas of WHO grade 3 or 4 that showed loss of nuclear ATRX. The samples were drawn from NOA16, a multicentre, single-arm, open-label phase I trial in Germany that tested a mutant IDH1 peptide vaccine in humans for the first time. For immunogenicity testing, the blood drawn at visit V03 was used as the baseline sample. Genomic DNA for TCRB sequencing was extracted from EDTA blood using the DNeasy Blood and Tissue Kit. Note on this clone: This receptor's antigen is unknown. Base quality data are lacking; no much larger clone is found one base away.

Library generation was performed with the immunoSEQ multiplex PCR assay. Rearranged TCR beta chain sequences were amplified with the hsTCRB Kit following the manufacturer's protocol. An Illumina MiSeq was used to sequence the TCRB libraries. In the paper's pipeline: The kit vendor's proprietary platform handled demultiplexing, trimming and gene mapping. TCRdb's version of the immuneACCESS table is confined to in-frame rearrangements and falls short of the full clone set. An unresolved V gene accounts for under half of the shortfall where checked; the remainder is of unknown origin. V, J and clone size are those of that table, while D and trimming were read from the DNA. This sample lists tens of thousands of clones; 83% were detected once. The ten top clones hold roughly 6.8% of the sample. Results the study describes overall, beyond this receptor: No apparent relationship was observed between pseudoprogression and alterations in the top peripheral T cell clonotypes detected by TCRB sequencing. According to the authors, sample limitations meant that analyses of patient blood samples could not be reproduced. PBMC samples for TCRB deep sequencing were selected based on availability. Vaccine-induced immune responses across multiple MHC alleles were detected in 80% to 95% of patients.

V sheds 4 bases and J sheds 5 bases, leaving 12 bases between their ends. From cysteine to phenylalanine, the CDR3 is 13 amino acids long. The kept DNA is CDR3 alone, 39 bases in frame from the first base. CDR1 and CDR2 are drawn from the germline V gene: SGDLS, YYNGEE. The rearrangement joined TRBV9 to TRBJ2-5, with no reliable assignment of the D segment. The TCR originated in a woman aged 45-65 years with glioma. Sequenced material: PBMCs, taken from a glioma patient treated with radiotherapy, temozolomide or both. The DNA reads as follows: TGTGCCAGCAGCCCCGAGTATCTCGAGACCCAGTACTTC. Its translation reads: CASSPEYLETQYF.